This T cell receptor beta chain was obtained from a study of Ad26.COV2.S vaccination and SARS-CoV-2 variants (dated by TCRdb to 2020 to 2022). Some background on the complete study: TCRbeta repertoire sequencing was used to assess the specificity and breadth of SARS-CoV-2-reactive T cell receptors after Ad26.COV2.S vaccination. The TCR-sequenced set comprised about 30 samples: some 19 Ad26.COV2.S vaccine recipients, 5 placebo recipients and 8 SARS-CoV-2 convalescent individuals.

The immunoSEQ Assay was used to sequence TCRbeta CDR3 regions. After extraction, genomic DNA underwent amplification by bias-controlled multiplex PCR, followed by high-throughput sequencing. The authors' analysis ran thus. To quantify the absolute abundance of every unique TCRbeta CDR3 region, sequences were collapsed and filtered. T cell fraction was estimated by normalization of TCRbeta template counts to usable DNA, with usable DNA being measured through amplification of reference genes present in all nucleated cells. Repertoire TCRs were annotated as SARS-CoV-2-specific by exact matching of V gene, CDR3 amino acid sequence and J gene to a known reactive TCR set. The reference SARS-CoV-2 TCR set was obtained from MIRA and was filtered for enrichment in COVID-19-positive ImmuneCODE repertoires, whereby public or cross-reactive TCRs were removed. Using the MIRA antigens, annotated TCRs were further analysed by specific ORF or by position within an ORF. Depth was the summed frequency of annotated unique rearrangements, while breadth was defined as annotated unique rearrangements over total unique productive rearrangements. TCR breadth was compared between groups using two-sided Wilcoxon rank-sum tests. This is the immuneACCESS table as TCRdb keeps it, with only in-frame sequences that have V and J called. A part of the clones is gone; compared with another copy, unresolved V genes explain less than half, and the rest is unexplained. V and J calls and clone size are copied from that table; D and trimming were computed from the DNA. This sample holds 150,000 to 200,000 clones; around 90% were observed only once. The leading ten clones occupy less than 6% of the sample.

Reading the label with the study, this specimen's time point is: individuals recovered from natural SARS-CoV-2 infection. The CDR3, from cysteine to phenylalanine, totals 11 residues. Only the CDR3 DNA is retained, 33 bases long and in frame from the first base. As encoded in the germline V gene, CDR1 is SGHNT while CDR2 is YENEEA. The junction shows trimming of 5 bases on V and 2 bases on J, plus 2 bases between the germline ends. Study-wide conclusions, independent of this receptor: Compared with placebo recipients, Ad26.COV2.S recipients showed higher spike-specific TCR breadth (P = 0.0014). After vaccination, spike-specific CD8+ and CD4+ T cell responses were reported to show substantial breadth. Comparable non-spike TCR breadth was observed between vaccine and placebo recipients, consistent with only spike being contained in the vaccine. The authors noted that the TCR breadth and depth analyses may have underestimated total T cell responses.

With respect to this clone: The target of this receptor is not known. No per-base quality is available; no much larger clone lies one base away.

Rearrangement joined TRBV11-3 to TRBJ2-3, with the D segment identity uncertain. The specimen was peripheral blood, collected after recovery from COVID-19. This clonotype was obtained from a human donor who had recovered from COVID-19. CDR3 reads: CASSDTDTQYF. The DNA sequence follows: TGTGCCAGCAGCGACACAGATACGCAGTATTTT.